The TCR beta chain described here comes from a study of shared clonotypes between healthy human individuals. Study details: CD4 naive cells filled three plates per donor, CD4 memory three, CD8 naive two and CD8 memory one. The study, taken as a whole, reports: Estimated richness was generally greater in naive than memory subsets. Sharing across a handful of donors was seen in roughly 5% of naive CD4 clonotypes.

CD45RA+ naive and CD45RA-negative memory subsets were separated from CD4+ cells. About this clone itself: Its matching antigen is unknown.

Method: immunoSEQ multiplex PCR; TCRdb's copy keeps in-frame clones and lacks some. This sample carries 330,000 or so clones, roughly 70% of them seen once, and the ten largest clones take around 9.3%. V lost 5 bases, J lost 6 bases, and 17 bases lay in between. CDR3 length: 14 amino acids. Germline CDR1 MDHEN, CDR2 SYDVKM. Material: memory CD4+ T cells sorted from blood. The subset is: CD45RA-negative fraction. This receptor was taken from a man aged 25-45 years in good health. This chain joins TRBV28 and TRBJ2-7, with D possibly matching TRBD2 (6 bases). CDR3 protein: CASSPPGVSVEQYF. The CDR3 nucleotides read TGTGCCAGCAGTCCGCCGGGAGTAAGCGTCGAGCAGTACTTC.